The text below deals with one T cell receptor beta chain. J gave up 1 base and V 5 bases, and 7 bases lay outside the gene matches. The CDR3 has 16 residues. Germline CDR1 is LNHDA and CDR2 is SQIVND (reference sequence). Of the isolated RNA, all was reverse transcribed, and so the sequenced material was expressed TCRB transcripts. Data came from immunoSEQ multiplex PCR; TCRdb stores just in-frame clones and leaves some out. The table lists 250,000 to 350,000 clones, 13% to 15% of them singletons. Stem cell-like memory, regulatory, central memory and naive CD4+ cells were sorted via CD45RO/CCR7/CD25/CD127/CD95/CD27. The sample originates from a study of beta chain features in type 1 diabetes.

The V gene is TRBV19, the J gene TRBJ2-7; 11 positions agree with TRBD2. What was sequenced was central memory CD4+ T cells from blood. This receptor was identified in a young man in good health. The CDR3 DNA is TGTGCCAGTAGTCTTAGCGGGGGGGCCGAGTCCTACGAGCAGTACTTC. It translates to CASSLSGGAESYEQYF.